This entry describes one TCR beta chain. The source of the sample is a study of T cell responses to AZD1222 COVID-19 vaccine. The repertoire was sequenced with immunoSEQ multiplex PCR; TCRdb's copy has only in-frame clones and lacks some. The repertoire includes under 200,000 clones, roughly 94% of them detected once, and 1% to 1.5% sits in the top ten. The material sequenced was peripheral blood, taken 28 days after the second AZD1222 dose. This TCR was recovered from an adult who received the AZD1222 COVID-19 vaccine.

CDR3: CASTQQVALAGLDTQYF. CDR3 nucleotide sequence: TGCGCCAGCACACAGCAGGTGGCCCTAGCGGGGTTGGATACGCAGTATTTT. The J gene is TRBJ2-3, the V gene TRBV4-1, with 9 bases fitting TRBD2. Germline V CDR1 and CDR2: MGHRA, YSYEKL. J was trimmed by 6 bases and V by 7 bases; bases with no gene match: 17. The CDR3 loop spans 17 amino acids.